These 8 T cell receptor beta chains originate from one sample sequenced in a study of regulatory T cells in long-lasting Graves disease (dated by TCRdb to the early 2020s). The sample's time point label is to be understood as: persistent/refractory GD, antithyroid drugs over 5 years with positive TRAb. For both TCR sequencing and RNA sequencing, RNA was extracted from PBMCs in TRIzol. Receptor libraries were prepared by multiplex PCR. Sequencing took place on an Illumina HiSeq 4000. To build TCR beta libraries, CDR3 regions were amplified by Arm-PCR using iRepertoire HTBI primers. In-frame beta chains were kept once TCRdb had trimmed the public reads at Q25 with fastp and called clones with MiXCR. Identical CDR3 protein sequences are pooled into one entry, listed with their most common genes and DNA. The sample yields some 370,000 distinct CDR3 sequences; about a fifth were counted once. The ten largest clones represent 20% to 25% of the sample.

The starting material was peripheral blood mononuclear cells (PBMCs), obtained when the disease was refractory, from a patient treated with antithyroid drugs. The receptors were sampled from a female donor with Graves disease.

In this sample, this clonotype turned up many times. The V and J genes are TRBV15 and TRBJ2-7; D remains ambiguous. Looked up from germline, CDR1 is LNHNV and CDR2 is YYDKDF (reference sequence). With 3 bases removed from V and 2 bases from J, the gap between germline ends came to 14 bases. The CDR3 contains 15 residues. The CDR3 is CATSRLSGGTYEQYF. The DNA of the CDR3 is TGTGCCACCAGCAGGCTGTCGGGCGGCACCTACGAGCAGTACTTC. Looking up the rest from reference TRBV15 and TRBJ2-7 gives the full variable domain: DAMVIQNPRYQVTQFGKPVTLSCSQTLNHNVMYWYQQKSSQAPKLLFHYYDKDFNNEADTPDNFQSRRPNTSFCFLDIRSPGLGDTAMYLCATSRLSGGTYEQYFGPGTRLTVT.

This rearrangement joins TRBV19 to TRBJ1-6, with 7 positions matching TRBD1. CDR1 LNHDA and CDR2 SQIVND come from the germline V gene (reference sequence). The V segment lost 7 bases and the J segment 8 bases; nucleotides outside the gene matches: 14. The CDR3 consists of 16 residues. The CDR3 loop is CASTLARTGVDSPLHF. Here the CDR3 DNA reads TGTGCCAGTACCTTGGCTCGGACAGGCGTGGATTCACCCCTCCACTTT.

This clonotype showed up many times. The chain has TRBV27 and TRBJ2-5; the match to TRBD2 covers 7 bases. The CDR3 runs 14 residues. The trim removed 2 bases at V and 5 bases at J, leaving 5 bases unmatched. Germline V gives CDR1 MNHEY, CDR2 SMNVEV (reference sequence). CDR3 region: CASSLGGLVETQYF. CDR3 nucleotides: TGTGCCAGCAGTTTAGGTGGACTAGTGGAGACCCAGTACTTC.

The chain joins TRBV7-6 to TRBJ2-7; no reliable D call. The V end was cut by 2 bases, the J end by 3 bases, with 11 bases between. CDR3 size: 14 residues. Germline V lookup: CDR1 SGHVS, CDR2 FNYEAQ. CDR3 region: CASSLQPDNYEQYF. In DNA form, the CDR3 reads TGTGCCAGCAGCTTACAGCCAGACAACTACGAGCAGTACTTC.

This clonotype was recorded many times. The chain combines TRBV12-3 or TRBV12-4 with TRBJ2-7; 9 nucleotides align to TRBD1. This CDR3 spans 15 amino acids. V lost 3 bases to trimming and J lost 3 bases; unmatched junction nucleotides: 6. CDR3 loop: CASSLYGTGNYEQYF. Here the CDR3 DNA reads TGTGCCAGCAGTTTGTATGGGACAGGGAACTACGAGCAGTACTTC.

The V gene is TRBV7-3, the J gene TRBJ2-3, with D perhaps TRBD1 or TRBD2 (7 bases each). The V gene's germline CDR1 is SGHTA and CDR2 FQGTGA. The CDR3 contains 13 residues. V lost 5 bases and J lost 8, with 14 bases in between. CDR3 protein: CASSIDREGTQYF. CDR3 nucleotide sequence: TGTGCCAGCAGCATCGACAGGGAGGGTACGCAGTATTTT.

This clonotype occurred a few times. The rearrangement uses TRBV19 and TRBJ1-1, with 12 positions matching TRBD1. CDR1 is LNHDA and CDR2 is SQIVND in the germline V gene (reference sequence). The CDR3 is 15 residues long. Trimming took 6 bases from V and 11 from J; bases not matched to a gene: 13. CDR3 coding DNA: TGTGCCAGTAGCGGCGCCGGGACAGGGGGCGCCGGGGCTTTCTTT. It translates to CASSGAGTGGAGAFF.

This clonotype was picked up a small number of times. The rearrangement joins TRBV5-1 to TRBJ2-5; maybe TRBD2 (5 bases). Germline CDR1 reads SGHRS; CDR2 reads YFSETQ. The CDR3 is 13 amino acids. Trimming pared 7 bases from V and 2 bases from J, leaving 12 bases between. CDR3 in DNA: TGCGCCAGCGGCGCGGGCGGACAAGAGACCCAGTACTTC. Amino acids: CASGAGGQETQYF.